This TCR beta chain appears in the sequencing data of a study of cytomegalovirus exposure and HLA in healthy donors. Germline values: CDR1 KGHSH, CDR2 LQKENI. The CDR3 runs to 15 residues. The V segment lost 3 bases and the J segment 7 bases; nucleotides outside the gene matches: 11. PCR primers comprised 60 Vbeta and 13 Jbeta primers. This table comes from immunoSEQ multiplex PCR, and its TCRdb copy is limited to in-frame clones, with some not included. The top ten clones hold 1.4% of a sample with 35,000 to 50,000 clones, about 72% of them seen once. The sample consisted of PBMCs. The chain uses TRBV18 and TRBJ2-7; 8 bases are a match to TRBD2. The sequence was collected from a man aged 30 to 45 in good health and CMV-seronegative. CDR3 sequence: CASSPTNGRAGEQYF. The CDR3 region has the DNA TGTGCCAGCTCACCGACTAACGGGAGGGCGGGTGAGCAGTACTTC. Supplemented by reference TRBV18 and TRBJ2-7, the full variable domain reads NAGVMQNPRHLVRRRGQEARLRCSPMKGHSHVYWYRQLPEEGLKFMVYLQKENIIDESGMPKERFSAEFPKEGPSILRIQQVVRGDSAAYFCASSPTNGRAGEQYFGPGTRLTVT.